Below, one T cell receptor (beta chain) is given with its context. This record comes from a study of T cell changes during pregnancy in multiple sclerosis. Assay used: immunoSEQ multiplex PCR; TCRdb lists only in-frame clones, some missing. The sample yields 50,000 or so clones, about 90% seen once. CDR3 length: 15 amino acids. The V and J ends lost 0 bases and 1 base, in that order; junction bases with no gene match: 0. Germline V gene lookup returns CDR1 LGHNT and CDR2 FRNRAP. The genes are TRBV12-5 and TRBJ2-3; 8 bases fit TRBD1. The TCR originated in a female donor in good health, enrolled as a control in a pregnancy study. The sample consisted of peripheral blood, taken after pregnancy. This CDR3 is CASGLVTGGTDTQYF. The CDR3 coding sequence is TGTGCTAGTGGTTTGGTGACAGGGGGCACAGATACGCAGTATTTT.